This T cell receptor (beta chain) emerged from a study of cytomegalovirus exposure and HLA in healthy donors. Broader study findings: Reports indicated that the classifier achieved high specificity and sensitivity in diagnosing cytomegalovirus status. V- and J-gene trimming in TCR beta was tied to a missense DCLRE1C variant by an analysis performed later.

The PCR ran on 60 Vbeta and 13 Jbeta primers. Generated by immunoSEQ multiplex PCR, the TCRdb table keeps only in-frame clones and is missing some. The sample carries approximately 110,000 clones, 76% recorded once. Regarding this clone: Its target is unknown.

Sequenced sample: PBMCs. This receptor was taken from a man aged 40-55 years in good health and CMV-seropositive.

The DNA of the CDR3 is TGTGCCAGCAGTGATGGAGCGGGGGGGAGCACAGATACGCAGTATTTT. This codes for CASSDGAGGSTDTQYF. The chain carries TRBV25-1 and TRBJ2-3, with 10 bases fitting TRBD2. Germline V gene sequence: CDR1 MGHDK, CDR2 SYGVNS. V trimming: 3 bases; J trimming: 0 bases; junction bases outside the gene matches: 3. CDR3 length equals 16 residues.